This is a list of T cell receptor beta chains from one sample in a study of human T cells and chemical hapten exposure. TCRdb re-derived calls from the RACE reads in MiXCR, one entry per CDR3 protein. The sample contains about 260,000 distinct CDR3 sequences, more than 6.5% of which appear only once. Sequenced material: whole blood, taken in connection with sensitization to the hapten diphenylcyclopropenone (DPC). The receptors were sampled from a woman aged 40 to 55 with alopecia areata. Some clones in this sample may be carry-over from other donors' samples. The CDR3 runs from the conserved cysteine through the conserved F or W. A D gene is named only where the DNA matches it firmly. Size is stated for part of the rows, as once, few or many counts, or as a class when the clone is expanded.

j_call: TRBJ2-2
d_call: -
v_call: TRBV18
clone_size: few
cdr3_nt: TGTGCCAGCTCACCATCACGGAGCGGGGAGCTGTTTTTT
cdr3_aa: CASSPSRSGELFF

j_call: TRBJ2-3
d_call: TRBD2
v_call: TRBV7-9
clone_size: few
cdr3_nt: TGTGCCAGCAGCCCTCCACACCGGGCGGGAGAAGCGGTGGATACGCAGTATTTT
cdr3_aa: CASSPPHRAGEAVDTQYF

j_call: TRBJ1-2
d_call: -
v_call: TRBV6-5
clone_size: -
cdr3_nt: TGTGCCAGCAGTTACGGACACGTCTATGGCTACACCTTC
cdr3_aa: CASSYGHVYGYTF

j_call: TRBJ2-1
d_call: TRBD1
v_call: TRBV24-1
clone_size: many
cdr3_nt: TGTGCCACCAGTGATTTCCGGGACAGCAACAATGAGCAGTTCTTC
cdr3_aa: CATSDFRDSNNEQFF

j_call: TRBJ2-1
d_call: -
v_call: TRBV7-2
clone_size: -
cdr3_nt: TGTGCCAGCAGCTCCCTCCAGGGGAATGAGCAGTTCTTC
cdr3_aa: CASSSLQGNEQFF

j_call: TRBJ1-2
d_call: -
v_call: TRBV6-5
clone_size: few
cdr3_nt: TGTGCCAGCAGTGTGGGTAGGATCTATGGCTACACCTTC
cdr3_aa: CASSVGRIYGYTF

j_call: TRBJ2-3
d_call: TRBD2
v_call: TRBV5-4
clone_size: -
cdr3_nt: TGTGCCACGTCGGGACTAGCGGTGGGGGATACGCAGTATTTT
cdr3_aa: CATSGLAVGDTQYF

j_call: TRBJ2-7
d_call: -
v_call: TRBV6-2/TRBV6-3
clone_size: few
cdr3_nt: TGTGCCAGCACCATTAGCGAACCCCTACGAGGGCAGTACTTC
cdr3_aa: CASTISEPLRGQYF

j_call: TRBJ2-2
d_call: TRBD2
v_call: TRBV10-3
clone_size: -
cdr3_nt: TGTGCCAGCTCTGATAGCGGGACGTTCGGCGGGGAGCTGTTTTTT
cdr3_aa: CASSDSGTFGGELFF

j_call: TRBJ1-1
d_call: TRBD1
v_call: TRBV7-9
clone_size: few
cdr3_nt: TGTGCCAGCAGCTCACGGACAGGAAGGGGGACTGAAGCTTTCTTT
cdr3_aa: CASSSRTGRGTEAFF

j_call: TRBJ1-1
d_call: -
v_call: TRBV7-2
clone_size: -
cdr3_nt: TGTGCCAGCAGCTTAGCGGGGTCGGACACTGAAGCTTTCTTT
cdr3_aa: CASSLAGSDTEAFF

j_call: TRBJ2-2
d_call: TRBD2
v_call: TRBV7-2
clone_size: -
cdr3_nt: TGTGCCGGGAGCGGGACTAGCGCTCCCGCCGGGGAGCTGTTTTTT
cdr3_aa: CAGSGTSAPAGELFF

j_call: TRBJ2-3
d_call: -
v_call: TRBV7-8
clone_size: many
cdr3_nt: TGTGCCAGCAGCTTAAGCGGCGGGAAGTATTTT
cdr3_aa: CASSLSGGKYF

j_call: TRBJ1-1
d_call: -
v_call: TRBV27
clone_size: -
cdr3_nt: TGTGCCAGCAGGTTACAGGGAGGGACTGAAGCTTTCTTT
cdr3_aa: CASRLQGGTEAFF

j_call: TRBJ2-2
d_call: -
v_call: TRBV12-3/TRBV12-4
clone_size: -
cdr3_nt: TGTGCCAGCAGTAGAGGAGAGACCTACACCGGGGAGCTGTTTTTT
cdr3_aa: CASSRGETYTGELFF

j_call: TRBJ1-5
d_call: -
v_call: TRBV20-1
clone_size: -
cdr3_nt: TGCAGTGCTAGTATCTCAGTAGCAAGCAATCAGCCCCAGCATTTT
cdr3_aa: CSASISVASNQPQHF

j_call: TRBJ2-2
d_call: TRBD2
v_call: TRBV20-1
clone_size: many
cdr3_nt: TGCAGTGCTAGAGATCTTGGTGGACTAGCAAACGGGGAGCTGTTTTTT
cdr3_aa: CSARDLGGLANGELFF

j_call: TRBJ1-3
d_call: -
v_call: TRBV7-2
clone_size: once
cdr3_nt: TGTGCCAGCAGCCCGCCGGGGTCGTCTTCCCTCTCTGGAAACACCATATATTTT
cdr3_aa: CASSPPGSSSLSGNTIYF

j_call: TRBJ2-6
d_call: -
v_call: TRBV2
clone_size: few
cdr3_nt: TGTGCCAGCAGTGAACGGGGCTCTGGGGCCAACGTCCTGACTTTC
cdr3_aa: CASSERGSGANVLTF

j_call: TRBJ2-2
d_call: -
v_call: TRBV12-3/TRBV12-4
clone_size: few
cdr3_nt: TGTGCCAGCAGTTTGTTAGGGGGGAACACCGGGGAGCTGTTTTTT
cdr3_aa: CASSLLGGNTGELFF